This TCR beta chain was obtained from a study of blood T cell repertoires in COVID-19. Categorization into cohorts depended on clinical history that participants reported. Some clones are missing from TCRdb's copy, which holds only in-frame ones; the method was immunoSEQ multiplex PCR. The sample yields fewer than 450,000 clones, 88% seen once. Trimming removed 11 bases from V and 0 bases from J, with 11 bases in between. This CDR3 region has 13 residues. Germline CDR1 is MNHEY and CDR2 is SVGAGI. This sequence was found in a woman between 18 and 30 years old who had recovered from COVID-19. The sequenced sample consisted of PBMCs or T cells enriched from blood (not recorded which). This chain uses TRBV6-5 with TRBJ2-1, with a possible D match to TRBD2 (5 bases). The CDR3 reads CAGSLSSYNEQFF. The CDR3 DNA sequence: TGTGCCGGGAGTCTGAGCTCCTACAATGAGCAGTTCTTC.